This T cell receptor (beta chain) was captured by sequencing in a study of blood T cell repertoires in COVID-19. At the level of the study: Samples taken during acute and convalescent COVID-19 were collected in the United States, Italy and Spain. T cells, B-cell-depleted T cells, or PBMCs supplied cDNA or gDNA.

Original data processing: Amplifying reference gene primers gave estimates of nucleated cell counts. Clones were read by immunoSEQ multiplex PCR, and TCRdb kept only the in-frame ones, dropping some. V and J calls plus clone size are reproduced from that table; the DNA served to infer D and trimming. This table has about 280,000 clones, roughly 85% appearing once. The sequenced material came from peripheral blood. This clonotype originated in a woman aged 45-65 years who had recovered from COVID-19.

CDR3 coding DNA: TGTGCCTGGAGGATAGCCGGGGGAACTGAAGCTTTCTTT. Protein: CAWRIAGGTEAFF. The V and J genes are TRBV30 and TRBJ1-1, with D maybe TRBD1 (5 bases). The CDR3 totals 13 residues. Germline assignment: CDR1 GTSNPN and CDR2 SVGIG (reference sequence). The V and J ends lost 3 bases and 5 bases respectively, with 13 bases between them.